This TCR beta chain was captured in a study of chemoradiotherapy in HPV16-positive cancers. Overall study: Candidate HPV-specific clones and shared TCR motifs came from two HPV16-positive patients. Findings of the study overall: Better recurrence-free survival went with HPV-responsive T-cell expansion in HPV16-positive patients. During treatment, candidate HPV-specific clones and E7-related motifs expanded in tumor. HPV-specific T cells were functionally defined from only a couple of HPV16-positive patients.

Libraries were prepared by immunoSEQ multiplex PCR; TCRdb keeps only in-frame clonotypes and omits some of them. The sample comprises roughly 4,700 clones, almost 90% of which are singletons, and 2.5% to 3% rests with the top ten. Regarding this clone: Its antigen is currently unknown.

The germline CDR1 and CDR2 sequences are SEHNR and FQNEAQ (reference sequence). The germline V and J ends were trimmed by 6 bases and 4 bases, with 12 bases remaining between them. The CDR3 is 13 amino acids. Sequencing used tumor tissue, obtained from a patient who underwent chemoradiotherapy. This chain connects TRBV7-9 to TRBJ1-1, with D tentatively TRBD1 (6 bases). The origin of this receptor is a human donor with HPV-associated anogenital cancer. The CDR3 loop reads CASRKQGGTEAFF. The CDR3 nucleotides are TGTGCCAGCAGGAAACAGGGCGGCACTGAAGCTTTCTTT.